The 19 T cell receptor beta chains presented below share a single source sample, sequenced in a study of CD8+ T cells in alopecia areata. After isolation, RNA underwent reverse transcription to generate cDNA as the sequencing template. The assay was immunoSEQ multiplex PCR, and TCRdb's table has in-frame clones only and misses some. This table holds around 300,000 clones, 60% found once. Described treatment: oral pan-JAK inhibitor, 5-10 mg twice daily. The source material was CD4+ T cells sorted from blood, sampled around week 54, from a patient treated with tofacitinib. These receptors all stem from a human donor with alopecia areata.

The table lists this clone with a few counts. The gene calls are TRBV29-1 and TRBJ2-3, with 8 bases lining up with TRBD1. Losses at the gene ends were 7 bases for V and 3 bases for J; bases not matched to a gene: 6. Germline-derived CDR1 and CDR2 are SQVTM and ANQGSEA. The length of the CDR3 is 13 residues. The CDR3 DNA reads TGCAGCGCTCAGGACAGGGCGACAGATACGCAGTATTTT. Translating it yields CSAQDRATDTQYF.

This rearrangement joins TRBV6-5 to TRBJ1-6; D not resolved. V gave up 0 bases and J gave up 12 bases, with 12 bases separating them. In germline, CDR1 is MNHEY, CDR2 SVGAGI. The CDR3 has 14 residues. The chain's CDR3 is CASSYSTRSGPLHF. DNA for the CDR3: TGTGCCAGCAGTTACTCGACACGGTCAGGACCCCTCCACTTT.

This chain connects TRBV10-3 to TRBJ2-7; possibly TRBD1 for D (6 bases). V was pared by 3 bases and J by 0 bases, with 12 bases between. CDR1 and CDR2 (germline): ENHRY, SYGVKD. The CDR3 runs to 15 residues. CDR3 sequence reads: CAISDPETGSYEQYF. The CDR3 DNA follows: TGTGCCATCAGTGACCCGGAGACAGGCTCCTACGAGCAGTACTTC.

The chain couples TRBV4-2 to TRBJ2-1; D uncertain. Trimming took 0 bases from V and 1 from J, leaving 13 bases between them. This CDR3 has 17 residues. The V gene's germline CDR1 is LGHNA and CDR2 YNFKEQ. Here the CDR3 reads CASSQDRSSVSYNEQFF. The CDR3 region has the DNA TGTGCCAGCAGCCAAGATCGATCGAGCGTTTCCTACAATGAGCAGTTCTTC.

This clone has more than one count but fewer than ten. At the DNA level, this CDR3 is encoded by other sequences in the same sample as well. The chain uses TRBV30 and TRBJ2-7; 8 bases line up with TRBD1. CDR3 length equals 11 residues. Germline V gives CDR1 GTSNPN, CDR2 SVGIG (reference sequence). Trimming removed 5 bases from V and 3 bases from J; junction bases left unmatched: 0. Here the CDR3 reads CAWGQGYEQYF. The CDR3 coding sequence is TGTGCCTGGGGACAGGGCTACGAGCAGTACTTC.

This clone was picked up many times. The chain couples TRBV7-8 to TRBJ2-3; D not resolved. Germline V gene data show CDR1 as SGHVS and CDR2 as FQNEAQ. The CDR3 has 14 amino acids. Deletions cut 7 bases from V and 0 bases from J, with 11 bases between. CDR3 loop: CASTLQRSTDTQYF. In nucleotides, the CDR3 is TGTGCCAGCACCCTACAGAGAAGCACAGATACGCAGTATTTT.

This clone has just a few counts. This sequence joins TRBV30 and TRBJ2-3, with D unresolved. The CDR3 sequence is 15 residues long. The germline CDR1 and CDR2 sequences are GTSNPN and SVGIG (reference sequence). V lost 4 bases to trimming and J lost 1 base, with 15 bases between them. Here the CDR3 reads CAWTPDRWGTDTQYF. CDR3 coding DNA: TGTGCCTGGACCCCAGATCGGTGGGGCACAGATACGCAGTATTTT.

CDR3 amino acids: CAWSSGQINQPQHF. CDR3 DNA: TGTGCCTGGTCCAGCGGACAGATTAATCAGCCCCAGCATTTT. The chain recombines TRBV30 with TRBJ1-5, with D perhaps matching TRBD1 (6 bases). Between the trimmed V and J ends, which lost 5 bases and 4 bases, there was a span of 15 bases. Looked up from germline, CDR1 is GTSNPN and CDR2 is SVGIG (reference sequence). The CDR3 totals 14 residues.

The CDR3 DNA reads as TGCAGCGTAGCAGGGTACGGGGAGCTGTTTTTT. It is translated as CSVAGYGELFF. The J gene is TRBJ2-2, the V gene TRBV29-1; TRBD1 might be the D (5 bases). Germline V lookup: CDR1 SQVTM, CDR2 ANQGSEA. The CDR3 has 11 residues. Trimming shortened V by 6 bases and J by 7 bases, and 9 bases separated the two germline ends.

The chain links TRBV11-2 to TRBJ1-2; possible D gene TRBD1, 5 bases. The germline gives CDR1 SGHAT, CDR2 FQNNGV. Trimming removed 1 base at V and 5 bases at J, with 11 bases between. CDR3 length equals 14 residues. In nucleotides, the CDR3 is TGTGCCAGCAGCTTAGTGGGGCGGGGGTATGGCTACACCTTC. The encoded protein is CASSLVGRGYGYTF.

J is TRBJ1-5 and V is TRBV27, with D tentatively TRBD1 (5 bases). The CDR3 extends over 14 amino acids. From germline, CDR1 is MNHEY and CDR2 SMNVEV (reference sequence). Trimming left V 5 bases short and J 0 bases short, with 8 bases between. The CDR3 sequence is CASSKGYSNQPQHF. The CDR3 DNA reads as TGTGCCAGCAGTAAGGGGTATAGCAATCAGCCCCAGCATTTT.

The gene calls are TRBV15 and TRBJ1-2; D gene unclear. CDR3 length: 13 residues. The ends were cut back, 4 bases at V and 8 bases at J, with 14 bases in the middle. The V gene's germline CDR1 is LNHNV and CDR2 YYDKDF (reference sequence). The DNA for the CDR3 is TGTGCCACCAGCACCGGAACGCTTAACGGCTACACCTTC. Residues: CATSTGTLNGYTF.

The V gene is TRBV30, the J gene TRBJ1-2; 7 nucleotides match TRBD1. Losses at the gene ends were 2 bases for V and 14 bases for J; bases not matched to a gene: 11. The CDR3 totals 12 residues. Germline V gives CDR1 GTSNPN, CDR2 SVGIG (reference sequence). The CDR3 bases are TGTGCCTGGAGTTTACCCGGGACAGAGGTGACCTTC. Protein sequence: CAWSLPGTEVTF.

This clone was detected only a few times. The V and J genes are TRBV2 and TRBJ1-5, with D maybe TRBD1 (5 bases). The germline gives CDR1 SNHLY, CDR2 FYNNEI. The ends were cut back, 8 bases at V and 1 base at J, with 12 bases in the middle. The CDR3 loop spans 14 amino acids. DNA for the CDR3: TGTGCCAGCGGGAACGACAGAAGCAATCAGCCCCAGCATTTT. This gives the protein CASGNDRSNQPQHF. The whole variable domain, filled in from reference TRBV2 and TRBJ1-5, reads EPEVTQTPSHQVTQMGQEVILRCVPISNHLYFYWYRQILGQKVEFLVSFYNNEISEKSEIFDDQFSVERPDGSNFTLKIRSTKLEDSAMYFCASGNDRSNQPQHFGDGTRLSIL.

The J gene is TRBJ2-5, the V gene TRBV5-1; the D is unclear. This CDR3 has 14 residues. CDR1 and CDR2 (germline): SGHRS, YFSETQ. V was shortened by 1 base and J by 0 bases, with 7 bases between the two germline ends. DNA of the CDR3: TGCGCCAGCAGCTTGAATCTGAACCAAGAGACCCAGTACTTC. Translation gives CASSLNLNQETQYF.

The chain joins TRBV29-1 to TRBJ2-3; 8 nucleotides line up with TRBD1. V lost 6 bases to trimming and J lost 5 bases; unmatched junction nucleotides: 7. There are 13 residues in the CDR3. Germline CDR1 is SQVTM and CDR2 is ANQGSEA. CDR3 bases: TGCAGCGTAGTCACAGGGGGGTTAGATACGCAGTATTTT. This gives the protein CSVVTGGLDTQYF.

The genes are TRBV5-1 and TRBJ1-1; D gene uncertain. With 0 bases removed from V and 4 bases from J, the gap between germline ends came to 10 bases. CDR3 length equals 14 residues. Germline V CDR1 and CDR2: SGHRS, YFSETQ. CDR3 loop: CASSLGAGPTEAFF. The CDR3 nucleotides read TGCGCCAGCAGCTTGGGGGCCGGCCCCACTGAAGCTTTCTTT.

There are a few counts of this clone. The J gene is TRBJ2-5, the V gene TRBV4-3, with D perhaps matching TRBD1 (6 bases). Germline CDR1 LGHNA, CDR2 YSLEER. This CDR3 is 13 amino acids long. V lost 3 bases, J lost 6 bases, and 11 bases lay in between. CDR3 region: CASSHDRRQTQYF. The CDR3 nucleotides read TGCGCCAGCAGCCACGACAGGAGGCAGACCCAGTACTTC.

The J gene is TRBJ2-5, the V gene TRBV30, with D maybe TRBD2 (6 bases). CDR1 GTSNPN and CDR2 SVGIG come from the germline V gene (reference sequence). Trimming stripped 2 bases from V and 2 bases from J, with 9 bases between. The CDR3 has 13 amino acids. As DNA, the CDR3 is TGTGCCTGGAGTAGGGACTTACAAGAGACCCAGTACTTC. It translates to CAWSRDLQETQYF. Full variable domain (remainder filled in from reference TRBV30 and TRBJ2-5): SQTIHQWPATLVQPVGSPLSLECTVEGTSNPNLYWYRQAAGRGLQLLFYSVGIGQISSEVPQNLSASRPQDRQFILSSKKLLLSDSGFYLCAWSRDLQETQYFGPGTRLLVL.